This TCR beta chain was identified in a study of regulatory T cells in long-lasting Graves disease. About the research overall: For a period under 3 months, newly diagnosed Graves' patients had taken antithyroid drugs.

Combining iRepertoire HTBI primers with Arm-PCR of CDR3 regions, the authors built TCR beta libraries. Using its own MiXCR run on the multiplex PCR reads, TCRdb lists one record per CDR3 protein. This sample has under 700,000 distinct CDR3 sequences, with around 16% found just once. Time point given: newly diagnosed GD, antithyroid drugs for less than 3 months. With RNA extracted from PBMCs as input, the TCR library was made. Many counts were recorded for this clonotype. These data also formed part of another study, on T cells in Graves' hyperthyroidism and ophthalmopathy. According to that study: Newly diagnosed patients aged 18 to 65 had hyperthyroidism of under 2 months' duration.

The input for sequencing was peripheral blood mononuclear cells (PBMCs), taken at new diagnosis, from a patient treated with antithyroid drugs. The clonotype was recovered from a woman aged 40-60 years with Graves disease.

The CDR3, as DNA: TGTGCCAGCAGCTTAAGGGGGGGCTACACAGATACGCAGTATTTT. Amino acid sequence: CASSLRGGYTDTQYF. V and J are TRBV7-6 and TRBJ2-3; TRBD2 might be the D (7 bases). The length of the CDR3 is 15 residues. Trimming took 2 bases from V and 2 from J, leaving 11 bases between them. Germline lookup yields CDR1 SGHVS and CDR2 FNYEAQ.